This record concerns one T cell receptor (beta chain) sequence. The antigen is not known. The V end lost 4 bases, the J end lost 1 base, and 14 bases lay between the germline ends. The germline gives CDR1 LGHDT, CDR2 YNNKEL (reference sequence). There are 16 residues in the CDR3. These data come from a study of T cell responses to AZD1222 COVID-19 vaccine. Findings and caveats of the study: White British ancestry dominated among donors, who included more females, and clonal diversity was possibly underestimated. At study baseline, merely a handful of AZD1222 recipients were seropositive.

Here immunoSEQ multiplex PCR was the method, and the copy in TCRdb shows in-frame clones only, minus some. The sample has fewer than 90,000 clones; 75% to 95% are singletons. Second doses that came at about 4 or about 12 weeks were put together. V usage is TRBV3-1 (or the pseudogene TRBV3-2) and J usage is TRBJ1-5, with D possibly TRBD1 on 6 matching bases. The clonotype was recovered from an adult who received the AZD1222 COVID-19 vaccine. Here the sequenced sample was peripheral blood, taken 28 days after the second AZD1222 dose. DNA of the CDR3: TGTGCCAGCAGCCCCACTGGGAGGGGGAGCAATCAGCCCCAGCATTTT. Translation: CASSPTGRGSNQPQHF.